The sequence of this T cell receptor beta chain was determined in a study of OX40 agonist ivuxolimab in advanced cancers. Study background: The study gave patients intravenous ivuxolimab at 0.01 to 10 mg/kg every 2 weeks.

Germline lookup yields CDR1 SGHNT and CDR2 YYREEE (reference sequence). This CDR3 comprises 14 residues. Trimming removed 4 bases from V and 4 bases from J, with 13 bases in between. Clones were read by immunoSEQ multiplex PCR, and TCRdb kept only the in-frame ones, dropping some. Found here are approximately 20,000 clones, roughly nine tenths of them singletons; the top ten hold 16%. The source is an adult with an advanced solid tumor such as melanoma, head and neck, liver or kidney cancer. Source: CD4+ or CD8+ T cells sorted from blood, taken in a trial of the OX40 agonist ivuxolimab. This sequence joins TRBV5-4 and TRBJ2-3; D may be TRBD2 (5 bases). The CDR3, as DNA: TGTGCCAGCAGCGACCGCACTAGTGCAGATACGCAGTATTTT. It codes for CASSDRTSADTQYF.